This TCR beta chain stems from a study of T cells after yellow fever vaccination. This clonotype was observed a handful of times. From the 5' RACE reads, TCRdb called clonotypes with MiXCR, one entry per CDR3 protein. The table lists about 330,000 distinct CDR3 sequences, around 7% of them singletons, with 15% to 20% in the top ten. This CDR3 spans 13 amino acids. Trimming shortened V by 4 bases and J by 6 bases, and 9 bases separated the two germline ends. From germline, CDR1 is SGHTA and CDR2 FQGTGA. This sequence originates from a man aged 18 to 30 who received the YFV17D yellow fever vaccine. The J gene is TRBJ2-2, the V gene TRBV7-3, with D tentatively TRBD1 (5 bases). The sample in question was PBMCs, obtained 35 to 50 days after the first yellow fever vaccination. This CDR3 is CASSWGPPGELFF. For the CDR3, the DNA is TGTGCCAGCAGCTGGGGCCCCCCCGGGGAGCTGTTTTTT. The whole variable domain, remainder taken from reference TRBV7-3 and TRBJ2-2, is GAGVSQTPSNKVTEKGKYVELRCDPISGHTALYWYRQSLGQGPEFLIYFQGTGAADDSGLPNDRFFAVRPEGSVSTLKIQRTERGDSAVYLCASSWGPPGELFFGEGSRLTVL.